This T cell receptor (beta chain) derives from a study of T cell repertoires in cytomegalovirus infection. Across the whole study: In public TCR beta signatures, there were indications of both CMV infection and matching HLA type.

From germline, CDR1 is MNHEY and CDR2 SVGEGT. The CDR3 contains 17 residues. V shed 6 bases, J shed 1 base, and the junction held 5 bases outside the gene matches. TCRdb used MiXCR to reprocess the reads, holding one entry per CDR3 protein. The sample includes roughly 640,000 distinct CDR3 sequences, around 24% of them seen just once. The sample taken for sequencing was CD8+ T cells from PBMCs. This receptor was taken from a human donor in good health (CMV status not recorded). Some clones in this sample may be carry-over from other donors' samples. The genes are TRBV6-2 or TRBV6-3 and TRBJ2-2; 13 bases match TRBD2. CDR3 DNA sequence: TGTGCCAGCAGGCGGACTAGCGGGGGACTGAACACCGGGGAGCTGTTTTTT. This translates into CASRRTSGGLNTGELFF.